These 19 T cell receptor beta chains share one sample of origin, sequenced in a study of OX40 agonist ivuxolimab in advanced cancers. Using immunoSEQ multiplex PCR, the repertoire was profiled, and TCRdb retains in-frame clones only, with some absent. The sample carries around 50,000 clones, over 70% recorded once. Source: CD4+ or CD8+ T cells sorted from blood, taken in a trial of the OX40 agonist ivuxolimab. Every receptor here comes from an adult with an advanced solid tumor such as melanoma, head and neck, liver or kidney cancer.

The CDR3 region is CASSLAPSGRLQETQYF. The CDR3 DNA follows: TGTGCCAGCAGCTTGGCCCCTAGCGGGAGGCTTCAAGAGACCCAGTACTTC. This chain links TRBV5-8 with TRBJ2-5, with 11 positions matching TRBD2. The J segment lost 2 bases and the V segment lost 0 bases, leaving 6 bases of the junction unmatched. Germline V CDR1 and CDR2: SGHTS, YDEGEE. There are 17 residues in the CDR3.

The chain joins TRBV5-5 to TRBJ1-4; D unresolved. The CDR3 totals 14 residues. The V gene lost 5 bases and the J gene lost 3 bases, with 11 bases spanning the gap. CDR1 and CDR2 (germline): SGHKS, YYEKEE (reference sequence). CDR3 in DNA: TGTGCCAGCAGTCGAGCTTATTCTAATGAAAAACTGTTTTTT. It translates to CASSRAYSNEKLFF.

J is TRBJ1-3 and V is TRBV7-6; tentative D call: TRBD1 (5 bases). The CDR3 extends over 15 amino acids. Trimming left V 4 bases short and J 4 bases short, with 14 bases between. Germline lookup yields CDR1 SGHVS and CDR2 FNYEAQ. CDR3 DNA sequence: TGTGCCAGCAGCTCAGGGACCGAACAGGGAAACACCATATATTTT. This translates into CASSSGTEQGNTIYF.

V is TRBV7-2 and J is TRBJ2-1, with a possible D match to TRBD2 (5 bases). V lost 1 base to trimming and J lost 3 bases, with 19 bases between them. CDR1 SGHTA and CDR2 FQGNSA come from the germline V gene. The CDR3 consists of 18 residues. DNA of the CDR3: TGTGCCAGCAGCTTAGTTGGTAGCGCTGCATCCTACTACAATGAGCAGTTCTTC. Encoded protein: CASSLVGSAASYYNEQFF.

The gene calls are TRBV11-2 and TRBJ2-2, with D unresolved. V was trimmed by 0 bases and J by 6 bases, leaving 5 bases between them. Germline assignment: CDR1 SGHAT and CDR2 FQNNGV. The CDR3 is 13 amino acids. Here the CDR3 DNA reads TGTGCCAGCAGCTTAGATCACTCCGGGGAGCTGTTTTTT. This gives the protein CASSLDHSGELFF.

The gene calls are TRBV28 and TRBJ1-2; 8 bases map to TRBD1. V shed 5 bases, J shed 4 bases, and the junction held 9 bases outside the gene matches. The CDR3 has 15 residues. In germline, CDR1 is MDHEN, CDR2 SYDVKM. The CDR3 is CASSPRDRTVYGYTF. The DNA for the CDR3 is TGTGCCAGCAGTCCCCGGGACAGGACGGTCTATGGCTACACCTTC.

This chain uses TRBV19 with TRBJ2-1; no clear D. The CDR3 totals 14 residues. CDR1 is LNHDA and CDR2 is SQIVND in the germline V gene (reference sequence). The V end was cut by 5 bases, the J end by 0 bases, with 8 bases between. The CDR3 nucleotides are TGTGCCAGTAGTGTCCATCACTCCTACAATGAGCAGTTCTTC. The encoded protein is CASSVHHSYNEQFF.

This chain connects TRBV7-2 to TRBJ2-4; 12 nucleotides align to TRBD2. CDR3 size: 18 residues. Germline lookup yields CDR1 SGHTA and CDR2 FQGNSA. J was trimmed by 2 bases and V by 8 bases; bases with no gene match: 13. The CDR3 DNA sequence: TGTGCCAGCGAGCGGTCTAGCGGGAGGGCCGTGTCCAAAAACATTCAGTACTTC. This translates into CASERSSGRAVSKNIQYF. Drawing the rest from reference TRBV7-2 and TRBJ2-4, the complete variable domain is GAGVSQSPSNKVTEKGKDVELRCDPISGHTALYWYRQSLGQGLEFLIYFQGNSAPDKSGLPSDRFSAERTGGSVSTLTIQRTQQEDSAVYLCASERSSGRAVSKNIQYFGAGTRLSVL.

The chain recombines TRBV6-1 with TRBJ1-5; the D is unclear. Trimming pared 2 bases from V and 6 bases from J, leaving 14 bases between. The germline gives CDR1 MNHNS, CDR2 SASEGT. This CDR3 region has 15 residues. CDR3 protein: CASSESRVRGQPQHF. CDR3 in DNA: TGTGCCAGCAGTGAAAGCCGGGTGCGAGGTCAGCCCCAGCATTTT.

CDR3 DNA: TGCGCCAGCAGTCAATCGGGGCAGGGGGGACCCGATGAAGCTTTCTTT. This gives the protein CASSQSGQGGPDEAFF. This sequence joins TRBV23-1 and TRBJ1-1; 7 nucleotides agree with TRBD1. TRBV23-1 is an ORF for which the function is uncertain. Losses at the gene ends were 0 bases for V and 7 bases for J; bases not matched to a gene: 11. The CDR3 covers 16 residues.

The chain is built from TRBV29-1 and TRBJ1-5; TRBD1 matches 8 bases. Germline-derived CDR1 and CDR2 are SQVTM and ANQGSEA. This CDR3 is 12 amino acids long. The junction had 3 bases not matched to a gene; V was cut back by 7 bases and J by 4 bases. The CDR3 nucleotides are TGCAGCGCCGGACAGGGAAATCAGCCCCAGCATTTT. Translated, it gives CSAGQGNQPQHF.

CDR3 DNA: TGTGCCAGCGGGGACAGGGCTCTAAACTATGGCTACACCTTC. The encoded protein is CASGDRALNYGYTF. This sequence joins TRBV28 and TRBJ1-2; 9 bases fit TRBD1. Germline V lookup: CDR1 MDHEN, CDR2 SYDVKM. V trimming: 8 bases; J trimming: 2 bases; junction bases outside the gene matches: 6. The CDR3 is made up of 14 amino acids.

The chain is built from TRBV27 and TRBJ1-5, with TRBD1 as a possible D gene (6 bases). Per germline, CDR1 MNHEY and CDR2 SMNVEV (reference sequence). This CDR3 is 14 amino acids long. V lost 6 bases and J lost 5, with 14 bases in between. DNA of the CDR3: TGTGCCAGCAGCCCAAGGACAGCCGATCAGCCCCAGCATTTT. Translating it yields CASSPRTADQPQHF.

There are a few counts of this clone. The chain combines TRBV19 with TRBJ2-2; TRBD1 matches 7 bases. The trim removed 6 bases at V and 13 bases at J, leaving 8 bases unmatched. CDR1 and CDR2 (germline): LNHDA, SQIVND (reference sequence). This CDR3 contains 12 residues. The chain's CDR3 is CASSRDSWALFF. The DNA of the CDR3 is TGTGCCAGTAGCCGGGACAGCTGGGCGCTGTTTTTT.

The chain has TRBV5-4 and TRBJ2-7, with no clear D. Germline assignment: CDR1 SGHNT and CDR2 YYREEE (reference sequence). The germline V and J ends were trimmed by 0 bases and 5 bases, with 6 bases remaining between them. The CDR3 contains 12 residues. The CDR3 DNA follows: TGTGCCAGCAGCTTGGCCGGAAACGAGCAGTACTTC. Amino acids: CASSLAGNEQYF.

The chain recombines TRBV5-3 with TRBJ2-1; D might be TRBD1 or TRBD2, each matching 5 bases. TRBV5-3 is placed among ORFs of uncertain function. The ends were cut back, 8 bases at V and 6 bases at J, with 21 bases in the middle. The CDR3 totals 15 residues. The CDR3 loop is CASTTGTTQANEQFF. The DNA for the CDR3 is TGTGCCAGCACCACCGGGACCACGCAGGCCAATGAGCAGTTCTTC.

The chain employs TRBV20-1 and TRBJ2-1; D might be TRBD2 (6 bases). V lost 3 bases and J lost 8, with 8 bases in between. CDR3 length equals 11 residues. The germline V gene encodes CDR1 DFQATT and CDR2 SNEGSKA (reference sequence). The DNA of the CDR3 is TGCAGTGCTAGCGGGGAGGATGAGCAGTTCTTC. Its translation is CSASGEDEQFF.

The chain has TRBV7-9 and TRBJ1-2; D might be TRBD1 (6 bases). Per germline, CDR1 SEHNR and CDR2 FQNEAQ (reference sequence). V was pared by 5 bases and J by 7 bases, with 17 bases between. CDR3 length: 14 amino acids. The CDR3 nucleotides read TGTGCCAGCAGCCAAGGTGGCCAGGGGACTGGCTACACCTTC. Protein product: CASSQGGQGTGYTF.

V is TRBV18 and J is TRBJ1-6; D is possibly TRBD1 (6 bases). The germline V and J ends were trimmed by 2 bases and 0 bases, with 8 bases remaining between them. This CDR3 has 16 amino acids. Looked up from germline, CDR1 is KGHSH and CDR2 is LQKENI. The CDR3 DNA sequence: TGTGCCAGCTCACCAGGGGGCAGCTCCTATAATTCACCCCTCCACTTT. Residues: CASSPGGSSYNSPLHF.